This TCR beta chain emerged from a study of vaccination effects on CD4 cells after COVID-19. Study outcomes and limitations: In healthy vaccinees, only 1 of 255 vaccine-induced clones cross-reacted with common cold coronaviruses.

This CDR3 region has 19 residues. V shed 3 bases and J 0 bases; nucleotides not matched to a gene: 9. CDR1 and CDR2 from the germline V gene are SGDLS and YYNGEE. Note on this clone: The antigen remains unidentified.

Using immunoSEQ multiplex PCR, the repertoire was profiled, and TCRdb retains in-frame clones only, with some absent. The sample holds over 80,000 clones; roughly 80% are singletons and the top ten take about 1%. CD4+ T cells specific for antigen were expanded with viral peptide pools by the ViraFEST assay before sequencing. Once cultured for 10 days, the cells underwent separation to obtain CD4+ T cells. It was two doses of either the BNT162b2 or mRNA-1273 vaccine that participants received. A few million PBMC per well received about 9.6 IU/ml IL-2 and roughly 9.2 ug/ml peptides in culture. The J gene is TRBJ2-1, the V gene TRBV9, with 13 bases fitting TRBD2. Sequenced material: CD4+ T cells from PBMCs cultured with HCoV-OC43 spike peptides, taken after COVID-19 vaccination. As to subset: HCoV-OC43 spike overlapping peptide pool stimulation. The origin of this receptor is a human donor who received a COVID-19 vaccine. CDR3 nucleotide sequence: TGTGCCAGCAGCGGCGGGACTAGCGGGAATATCTTCTCCTACAATGAGCAGTTCTTC. Amino acids: CASSGGTSGNIFSYNEQFF.